Shown below are 8 T cell receptor beta chains from a single sample sequenced in a study of blood T cell repertoires in COVID-19. The method was immunoSEQ multiplex PCR; TCRdb's version includes in-frame clones alone and lacks a portion of them. The sample gives about 220,000 clones, 82% of which show up once; roughly 3.5% is in the top ten. Input material: PBMCs or T cells enriched from blood (not recorded which). The receptors derive from a woman aged 60-75 years who had recovered from COVID-19.

This clone was seen more than once but under ten times. This chain links TRBV20-1 with TRBJ2-7; a possible D gene is TRBD1 (6 bases). Germline-derived CDR1 and CDR2 are DFQATT and SNEGSKA (reference sequence). The CDR3 covers 14 residues. Trimming took off 3 bases at V and 2 bases at J, with 14 bases between the two ends. CDR3: CSASIRGQAYEQYF. As DNA, the CDR3 is TGCAGTGCTAGTATCCGGGGACAAGCCTACGAGCAGTACTTC.

V gene TRBV19 combines with J gene TRBJ1-2, with 9 bases that match TRBD1. The CDR3 contains 14 residues. CDR1 is LNHDA and CDR2 is SQIVND in the germline V gene (reference sequence). V was pared by 3 bases and J by 8 bases, with 7 bases of the junction left unmatched. The CDR3 DNA reads as TGTGCCAGTAGTATCCTACGACAGGGGGGCGGCTACACCTTC. Protein product: CASSILRQGGGYTF.

The V and J genes are TRBV11-3 and TRBJ2-2; 8 bases map to TRBD2. CDR3 length equals 15 residues. CDR1 and CDR2 from the germline V gene are SGHNT and YENEEA. With 3 bases clipped from V and 5 bases from J, the junction kept 5 bases outside the gene matches. For the CDR3, the DNA is TGTGCCAGCAGCTTGGGGAGCGGGAGAACCGGGGAGCTGTTTTTT. Its protein is CASSLGSGRTGELFF. Using reference TRBV11-3 and TRBJ2-2 for the parts outside the CDR3, the full variable domain is EAGVVQSPRYKIIEKKQPVAFWCNPISGHNTLYWYLQNLGQGPELLIRYENEEAVDDSQLPKDRFSAERLKGVDSTLKIQPAELGDSAVYLCASSLGSGRTGELFFGEGSRLTVL.

In DNA form, the CDR3 reads TGTGCCAGCAGTTACTCGGCCAATGAGCAGTTCTTC. Protein sequence: CASSYSANEQFF. This rearrangement joins TRBV6-5 to TRBJ2-1; the D is unclear. CDR1 and CDR2 (germline): MNHEY, SVGAGI. V was pared by 0 bases and J by 6 bases, with 3 bases between. The CDR3 has 12 amino acids.

The chain's CDR3 is CASSQEPGGGTEAFF. The CDR3, as DNA: TGCGCCAGCAGCCAAGAGCCCGGGGGGGGAACTGAAGCTTTCTTT. The chain employs TRBV4-1 and TRBJ1-1; D is perhaps TRBD1 (5 bases). Looked up from germline, CDR1 is MGHRA and CDR2 is YSYEKL. V was trimmed by 0 bases and J by 5 bases, leaving 13 bases between them. The CDR3 contains 15 residues.

This chain joins TRBV6-6 and TRBJ2-5, with TRBD2 identical over 9 bases. J lost 1 base, V lost 6 bases, and 9 bases had no gene match. CDR3 length equals 16 residues. CDR1 MNHNY and CDR2 SVGAGI come from the germline V gene (reference sequence). CDR3 loop: CASSSVSGGLQETQYF. CDR3 nucleotide sequence: TGTGCCAGCAGCTCCGTTAGCGGGGGCCTCCAAGAGACCCAGTACTTC.

The V gene is TRBV30, the J gene TRBJ1-1, with TRBD1 as a possible D gene (6 bases). V was trimmed by 2 bases and J by 6 bases, leaving 10 bases between them. Germline V CDR1 and CDR2: GTSNPN, SVGIG (reference sequence). CDR3 length: 12 amino acids. CDR3 DNA: TGTGCCTGGAGTCAACAGGGCTCTGAAGCTTTCTTT. It is translated as CAWSQQGSEAFF.

In its sample, this clone was seen once. The V gene is TRBV29-1, the J gene TRBJ2-3, with D possibly being TRBD1 (6 bases). The V end was cut by 4 bases, the J end by 5 bases, with 16 bases between. Germline assignment: CDR1 SQVTM and CDR2 ANQGSEA. This CDR3 region has 14 residues. The CDR3 DNA reads as TGCAGCGTTGCACAGGGCCTTGGGGAAGATACGCAGTATTTT. It encodes CSVAQGLGEDTQYF.